This TCR beta chain derives from a study of blood T cell repertoires in COVID-19. This CDR3 spans 14 amino acids. Per germline, CDR1 SGDLS and CDR2 YYNGEE. V gave up 2 bases and J gave up 2 bases, with 10 bases separating them. Profiling relied on immunoSEQ multiplex PCR, and the TCRdb table lists in-frame clones only, not all of them. The top ten hold less than 3% of the sample, which has hundreds of thousands of clones, nearly 90% seen once. This receptor was identified in a woman aged 45 to 65 who had been exposed to COVID-19. The sequenced sample consisted of PBMCs or T cells enriched from blood (not recorded which). The rearrangement joins TRBV9 to TRBJ1-1, with a weak D call TRBD1 (5 bases). In DNA form, the CDR3 reads TGTGCCAGCAGCGTCGGAGACAGCAACACTGAAGCTTTCTTT. Translated, it gives CASSVGDSNTEAFF.